This passage covers 20 T cell receptor beta chains from one sample sequenced in a study of Graves' ophthalmopathy and Graves' hyperthyroidism. Transcripts of RNA were the source for amplifying TCR beta CDR3 regions. An initial RT-PCR round employing HTBI primers preceded a second-round multiplex PCR. TCRdb itself ran the multiplex PCR reads through MiXCR, one entry per CDR3 protein. The sample comprises over 500,000 distinct CDR3 sequences, 22% of which are singletons, and about 6.6% rests with the top ten. Sequenced input: peripheral blood. The receptors originated from a young woman with stable Graves' hyperthyroidism. Some clones in this sample may be carry-over from other donors' samples.

This clonotype was recorded at least ten times. The rearrangement joins TRBV28 to TRBJ2-7, with 11 bases that match TRBD2. Germline-derived CDR1 and CDR2 are MDHEN and SYDVKM. The CDR3 is 14 residues long. V gave up 5 bases and J gave up 3 bases; unmatched junction bases: 3. The CDR3 DNA follows: TGTGCCAGCAGTGAACTAGCGGGAGTCTACGAGCAGTACTTC. Translation gives CASSELAGVYEQYF.

This clonotype was counted ten times or more. V usage is TRBV18 and J usage is TRBJ1-1; 7 nucleotides match TRBD1. The ends lost 0 bases at V and 1 base at J; junction bases unmatched: 5. Germline-derived CDR1 and CDR2 are KGHSH and LQKENI. This CDR3 has 16 residues. CDR3 sequence: CASSPPQGQPNTEAFF. In DNA form, the CDR3 reads TGTGCCAGCTCACCACCTCAGGGACAGCCGAACACTGAAGCTTTCTTT.

The chain joins TRBV15 to TRBJ1-1; D call uncertain. Trimming pared 3 bases from V and 2 bases from J, leaving 7 bases between. CDR3 length: 13 residues. Germline assignment: CDR1 LNHNV and CDR2 YYDKDF (reference sequence). This CDR3 is CATSRTPNTEAFF. Here the CDR3 DNA reads TGTGCCACCAGCAGGACCCCAAACACTGAAGCTTTCTTT.

The table lists this clonotype with many counts. The genes are TRBV11-2 and TRBJ1-3; D unclear. Per germline, CDR1 SGHAT and CDR2 FQNNGV. Trimming took 3 bases from V and 0 from J, leaving 9 bases between them. The CDR3 has 15 amino acids. The CDR3 reads CASSFGPISGNTIYF. Written as DNA, the CDR3 is TGTGCCAGCAGCTTTGGACCGATCTCTGGAAACACCATATATTTT.

This chain joins TRBV19 and TRBJ2-6, with D possibly being TRBD1 or TRBD2 (5 bases each). Per germline, CDR1 LNHDA and CDR2 SQIVND (reference sequence). V was shortened by 7 bases and J by 3 bases, with 19 bases between the two germline ends. The CDR3 runs to 17 residues. The CDR3 region has the DNA TGTGCCAGTAATAGCGATTACGGGGCTGGTGGGGCCAACGTCCTGACTTTC. This encodes CASNSDYGAGGANVLTF. Full variable domain (rest looked up from reference TRBV19 and TRBJ2-6): DGGITQSPKYLFRKEGQNVTLSCEQNLNHDAMYWYRQDPGQGLRLIYYSQIVNDFQKGDIAEGYSVSREKKESFPLTVTSAQKNPTAFYLCASNSDYGAGGANVLTFGAGSRLTVL.

The table lists this clonotype with many counts. This rearrangement joins TRBV2 to TRBJ2-7; no definite D call. Germline CDR1 reads SNHLY; CDR2 reads FYNNEI. V was shortened by 3 bases and J by 3 bases, with 12 bases between the two germline ends. The CDR3 has 14 residues. CDR3 coding DNA: TGTGCCAGCAGTGATGGCCAGCTTGGCTACGAGCAGTACTTC. Protein: CASSDGQLGYEQYF.

The sample holds many counts of this clonotype. The chain is built from TRBV12-3 or TRBV12-4 and TRBJ1-1, with D hard to call. V lost 5 bases and J lost 4, with 17 bases in between. This CDR3 is built from 15 residues. The CDR3 sequence: CASSPTASLTTEAFF. The DNA for the CDR3 is TGTGCCAGCAGTCCCACTGCATCTCTCACCACTGAAGCTTTCTTT.

The V call is TRBV27, the J call TRBJ2-7; D is possibly TRBD2 (6 bases). The CDR3 loop spans 13 amino acids. V dropped 4 bases and J dropped 6 bases, with 13 bases sitting between them. CDR1 is MNHEY, CDR2 SMNVEV, per germline (reference sequence). This CDR3 is CASSWGDGGEQYF. CDR3 DNA: TGTGCCAGCAGTTGGGGGGACGGAGGCGAGCAGTACTTC.

The chain joins TRBV28 to TRBJ2-7, with a tentative D call TRBD1 (5 bases). V was clipped by 6 bases and J by 0 bases, with 18 bases between them. Per the germline V gene, CDR1 is MDHEN and CDR2 is SYDVKM. The CDR3 contains 16 residues. The CDR3 DNA sequence: TGTGCCAGCAGACCTTTGGTCAGGACACTCTCCTACGAGCAGTACTTC. This sequence encodes CASRPLVRTLSYEQYF.

This clonotype showed up many times. The rearrangement uses TRBV11-2 and TRBJ1-2, with TRBD1 matching 8 bases. This CDR3 contains 15 residues. With V trimmed by 9 bases and J by 6 bases, 15 bases remained unmatched. The germline CDR1 and CDR2 sequences are SGHAT and FQNNGV. CDR3 protein: CASVAAGGASDGYTF. The DNA of the CDR3 is TGTGCCAGTGTGGCCGCAGGGGGCGCTTCGGATGGCTACACCTTC.

The chain combines TRBV24-1 with TRBJ1-2; unclear D gene. The CDR3 sequence is 14 residues long. Between the trimmed V and J ends, which lost 7 bases and 4 bases, there was a span of 15 bases. From germline, CDR1 is KGHDR and CDR2 SFDVKD. CDR3 in amino acids: CATSPNEHIYGYTF. In nucleotides, the CDR3 is TGTGCCACCAGCCCTAATGAGCATATCTATGGCTACACCTTC.

In this sample, this clonotype turned up many times. The chain has TRBV18 and TRBJ2-7; weak D call: TRBD2 (5 bases). The CDR3 is 13 residues long. The germline V gene encodes CDR1 KGHSH and CDR2 LQKENI. The V end lost 0 bases, the J end lost 3 bases, and 6 bases lay between the germline ends. The CDR3 DNA follows: TGTGCCAGCTCACCACCCCGGGGCTACGAGCAGTACTTC. This codes for CASSPPRGYEQYF.

This clonotype was counted many times. The chain has TRBV20-1 and TRBJ2-5, with TRBD1 matching 8 bases. The trim removed 5 bases at V and 1 base at J, leaving 9 bases unmatched. Per germline, CDR1 DFQATT and CDR2 SNEGSKA (reference sequence). The CDR3 totals 15 residues. CDR3 bases: TGCAGTGCTCGGACAGGGACCCACCGCCAAGAGACCCAGTACTTC. This encodes CSARTGTHRQETQYF.

This clonotype was seen repeatedly, ten times or more. The DNA for the CDR3 is TGCAGTGCTGGGGGTGTTGGGCTAACCGAAGCTTTCTTT. Amino acid sequence: CSAGGVGLTEAFF. The chain is built from TRBV20-1 and TRBJ1-1; tentative D call: TRBD1 (5 bases). V was shortened by 5 bases and J by 8 bases, with 18 bases between the two germline ends. The germline V gene has CDR1 DFQATT and CDR2 SNEGSKA (reference sequence). The CDR3 length is 13 residues.

This clonotype was seen many times. The chain joins TRBV6-1 to TRBJ2-5, with 9 bases that match TRBD1. The CDR3 extends over 15 amino acids. V gave up 4 bases and J gave up 5 bases; unmatched junction bases: 8. CDR1 is MNHNS, CDR2 SASEGT, per germline. The CDR3 nucleotides read TGTGCCAGCAGTGGACGGACAGGGGTAGTGGAGACCCAGTACTTC. It codes for CASSGRTGVVETQYF.

This clonotype was recorded many times. The chain combines TRBV6-4 with TRBJ1-5; D perhaps matches TRBD1 (5 bases). The length of the CDR3 is 15 residues. The germline V gene encodes CDR1 MRHNA and CDR2 SNTAGT. V was cut by 3 bases and J by 2 bases, with 11 bases left in between. The CDR3 protein is CASSESGAGNQPQHF. The CDR3 DNA reads as TGTGCCAGCAGTGAGTCCGGGGCTGGCAATCAGCCCCAGCATTTT.

This clonotype was detected only a few times. The CDR3 reads CASSWGSVNTEAFF. Written as DNA, the CDR3 is TGTGCCAGCAGTTGGGGATCCGTGAACACTGAAGCTTTCTTT. The chain uses TRBV2 and TRBJ1-1; no definite D call. The CDR3 sequence is 14 residues long. V was clipped by 5 bases and J by 0 bases, with 10 bases between them. CDR1 SNHLY and CDR2 FYNNEI come from the germline V gene.

Worth noting for this clonotype: This may arise from a read error, as a much more abundant clone is one base away. The V and J genes are TRBV12-3 or TRBV12-4 and TRBJ1-5; D gene uncertain. CDR3 length: 13 residues. The CDR3 nucleotides are TGTGCCAGCGGTTTGACGCGCATACAGCCCCAGCATTTT. This sequence encodes CASGLTRIQPQHF.

This rearrangement joins TRBV7-3 to TRBJ2-2; D perhaps matches TRBD1 (6 bases). With 3 bases removed from V and 7 bases from J, the gap between germline ends came to 12 bases. This CDR3 is built from 14 residues. Germline V gene lookup returns CDR1 SGHTA and CDR2 FQGTGA. CDR3 sequence reads: CASSFRGIDGELFF. CDR3 DNA: TGTGCCAGCAGCTTCAGGGGTATCGACGGGGAGCTGTTTTTT. The entire variable domain, with the rest obtained from reference TRBV7-3 and TRBJ2-2, is as follows: GAGVSQTPSNKVTEKGKYVELRCDPISGHTALYWYRQSLGQGPEFLIYFQGTGAADDSGLPNDRFFAVRPEGSVSTLKIQRTERGDSAVYLCASSFRGIDGELFFGEGSRLTVL.

This clonotype was observed many times. The chain uses TRBV6-5 and TRBJ2-7; 9 bases are shared with TRBD2. The V and J ends lost 0 bases and 6 bases, in that order; junction bases with no gene match: 6. Germline CDR1 reads MNHEY; CDR2 reads SVGAGI. This CDR3 comprises 15 residues. CDR3 coding DNA: TGTGCCAGCAGTTACTCGGGCGGGGGGGCCGTCGAGCAGTACTTC. Translating gives CASSYSGGGAVEQYF.